This TCR beta chain was sequenced during a study of OX40 agonist ivuxolimab in advanced cancers. This clone has a single count. The germline CDR1 and CDR2 sequences are SNHLY and FYNNEI. The V segment lost 5 bases and the J segment 1 base; nucleotides outside the gene matches: 12. The CDR3 covers 17 residues. Generated by immunoSEQ multiplex PCR, the TCRdb table keeps only in-frame clones and is missing some. This sample has 70,000 or so clones, with around 90% found just once. The chain combines TRBV2 with TRBJ2-3; TRBD2 matches at 7 bases. This sequence originates from an adult with an advanced solid tumor such as melanoma, head and neck, liver or kidney cancer. The material sequenced was CD4+ or CD8+ T cells sorted from blood, taken in a trial of the OX40 agonist ivuxolimab. The CDR3 protein is CASSTRTSGDGTDTQYF. The CDR3 bases are TGTGCCAGCAGTACGAGGACTAGTGGAGACGGCACAGATACGCAGTATTTT. Filled out from reference TRBV2 and TRBJ2-3, the complete variable domain reads EPEVTQTPSHQVTQMGQEVILRCVPISNHLYFYWYRQILGQKVEFLVSFYNNEISEKSEIFDDQFSVERPDGSNFTLKIRSTKLEDSAMYFCASSTRTSGDGTDTQYFGPGTRLTVL.